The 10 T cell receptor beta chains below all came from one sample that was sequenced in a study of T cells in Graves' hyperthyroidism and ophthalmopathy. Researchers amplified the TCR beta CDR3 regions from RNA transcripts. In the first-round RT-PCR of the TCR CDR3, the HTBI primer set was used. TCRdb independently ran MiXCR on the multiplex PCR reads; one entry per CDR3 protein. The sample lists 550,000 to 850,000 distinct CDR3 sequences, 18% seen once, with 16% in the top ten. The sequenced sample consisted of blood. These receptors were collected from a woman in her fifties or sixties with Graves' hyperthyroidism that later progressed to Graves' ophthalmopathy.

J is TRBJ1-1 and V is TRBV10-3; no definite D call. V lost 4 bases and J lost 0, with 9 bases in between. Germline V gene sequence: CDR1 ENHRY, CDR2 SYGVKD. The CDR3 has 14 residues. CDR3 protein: CAISAVDLNTEAFF. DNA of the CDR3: TGTGCCATCAGTGCCGTTGACCTGAACACTGAAGCTTTCTTT.

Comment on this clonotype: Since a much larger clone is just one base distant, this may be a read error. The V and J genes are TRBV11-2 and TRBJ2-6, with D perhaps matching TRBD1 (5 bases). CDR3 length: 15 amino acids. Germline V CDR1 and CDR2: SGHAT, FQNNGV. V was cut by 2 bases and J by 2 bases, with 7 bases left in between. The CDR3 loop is CASSLLRAGANVLTF. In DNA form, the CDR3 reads TGTGCCAGCAGCTTACTCAGGGCTGGGGCCAACGTCCTGACTTTC.

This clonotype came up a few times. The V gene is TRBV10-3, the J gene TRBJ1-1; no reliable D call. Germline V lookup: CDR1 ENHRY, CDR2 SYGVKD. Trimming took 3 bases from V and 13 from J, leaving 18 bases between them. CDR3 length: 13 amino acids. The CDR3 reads CAISDPQTPRDFF. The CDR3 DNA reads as TGTGCCATCAGTGACCCTCAGACGCCTCGCGATTTCTTT.

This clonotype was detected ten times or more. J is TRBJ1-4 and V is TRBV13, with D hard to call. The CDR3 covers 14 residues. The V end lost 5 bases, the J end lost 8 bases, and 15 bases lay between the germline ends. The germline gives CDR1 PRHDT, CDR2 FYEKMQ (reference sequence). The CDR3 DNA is TGTGCCAGCAGCCCAATTCAGACTGGGGAAAAACTGTTTTTT. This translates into CASSPIQTGEKLFF.

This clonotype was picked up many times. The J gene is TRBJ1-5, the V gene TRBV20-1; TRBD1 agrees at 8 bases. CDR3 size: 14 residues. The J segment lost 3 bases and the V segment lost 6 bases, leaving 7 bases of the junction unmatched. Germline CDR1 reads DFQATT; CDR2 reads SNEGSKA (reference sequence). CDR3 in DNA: TGCAGTGCGGGAGGACAGGGTACCAATCAGCCCCAGCATTTT. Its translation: CSAGGQGTNQPQHF.

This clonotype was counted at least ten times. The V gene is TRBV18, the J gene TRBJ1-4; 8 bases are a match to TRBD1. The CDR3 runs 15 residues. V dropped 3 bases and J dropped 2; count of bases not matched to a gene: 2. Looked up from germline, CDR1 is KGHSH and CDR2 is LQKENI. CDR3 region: CASSPQGATNEKLFF. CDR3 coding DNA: TGTGCCAGCTCACCCCAGGGGGCGACTAATGAAAAACTGTTTTTT.

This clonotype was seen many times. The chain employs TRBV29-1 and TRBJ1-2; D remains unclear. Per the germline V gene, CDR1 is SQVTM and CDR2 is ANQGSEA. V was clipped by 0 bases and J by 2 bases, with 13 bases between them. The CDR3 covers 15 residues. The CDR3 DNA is TGCAGCGTTGAAGATCGACACCAACCCAACTATGGCTACACCTTC. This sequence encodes CSVEDRHQPNYGYTF.

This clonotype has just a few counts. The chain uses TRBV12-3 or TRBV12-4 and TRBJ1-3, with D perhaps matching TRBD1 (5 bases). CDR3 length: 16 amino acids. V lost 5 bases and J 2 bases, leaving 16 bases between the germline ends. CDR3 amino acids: CASSITGGTPGNTIYF. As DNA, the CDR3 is TGTGCCAGCAGTATAACAGGTGGTACGCCTGGAAACACCATATATTTT.

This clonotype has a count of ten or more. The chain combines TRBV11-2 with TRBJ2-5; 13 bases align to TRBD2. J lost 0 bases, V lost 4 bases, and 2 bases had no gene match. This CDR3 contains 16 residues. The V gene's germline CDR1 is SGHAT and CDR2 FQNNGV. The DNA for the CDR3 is TGTGCCAGCAGCTGGACTAGCGGGGGACACCAAGAGACCCAGTACTTC. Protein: CASSWTSGGHQETQYF.

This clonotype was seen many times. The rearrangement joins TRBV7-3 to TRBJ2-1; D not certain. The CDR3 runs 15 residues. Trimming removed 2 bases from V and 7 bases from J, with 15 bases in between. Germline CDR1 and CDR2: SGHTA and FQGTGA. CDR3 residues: CASSLDAESINEQFF. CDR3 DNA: TGTGCCAGCAGCTTAGATGCCGAGAGTATAAATGAGCAGTTCTTC.